This T cell receptor (beta chain) appears in the sequencing data of a study of HIV-infected patients and healthy controls. The repertoire came from unfractionated whole blood and reflected all unsorted peripheral T cells. Sample share makes this clonotype medium-sized. About 500 ng RNA was reverse transcribed with alpha and beta constant-region primers. Alpha and beta chain libraries were made separately by chain-specific third strand synthesis with multiplexing indices. TCRdb passed the 5' RACE reads through MiXCR, listing each CDR3 protein once. The sample holds under 8,500 distinct CDR3 sequences; approximately 10% are singletons and the top ten take approximately 30%. Trimming cost V 6 bases and J 5 bases, with 20 bases left between them. Germline loops: CDR1 MNHEY, CDR2 SVGAGI. The CDR3 contains 15 residues.

This receptor was taken from an adult with HIV infection. The sequencing used blood, collected before antiretroviral therapy. This chain joins TRBV6-5 and TRBJ2-7; D assignment may be TRBD1 or TRBD2 (6 bases each). The CDR3 region is CASRPFLGGRNEQYF. CDR3 sequence (DNA): TGTGCCAGCAGACCATTTCTGGGGGGCCGGAACGAGCAGTACTTC.